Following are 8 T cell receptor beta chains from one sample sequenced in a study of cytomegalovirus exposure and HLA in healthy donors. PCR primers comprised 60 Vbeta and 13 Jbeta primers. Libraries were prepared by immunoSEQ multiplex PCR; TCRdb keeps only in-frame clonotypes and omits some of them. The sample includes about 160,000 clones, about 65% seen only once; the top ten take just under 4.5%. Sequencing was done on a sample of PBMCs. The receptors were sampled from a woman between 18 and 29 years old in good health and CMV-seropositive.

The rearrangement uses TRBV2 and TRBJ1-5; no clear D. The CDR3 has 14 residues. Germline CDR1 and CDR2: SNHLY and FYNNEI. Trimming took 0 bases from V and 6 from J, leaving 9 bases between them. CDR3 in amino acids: CASSEAGRLQPQHF. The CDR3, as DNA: TGTGCCAGCAGTGAAGCGGGGAGACTTCAGCCCCAGCATTTT.

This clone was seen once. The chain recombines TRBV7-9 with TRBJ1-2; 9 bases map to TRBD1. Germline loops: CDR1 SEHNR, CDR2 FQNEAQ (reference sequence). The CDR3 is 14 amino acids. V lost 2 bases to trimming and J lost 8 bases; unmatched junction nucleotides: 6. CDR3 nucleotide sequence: TGTGCCAGCAGCTTATGGGGACAGGGAGGAGGCTACACCTTC. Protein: CASSLWGQGGGYTF.

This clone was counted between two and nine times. In DNA form, the CDR3 reads TGTGCCAGCAGTCAACAGGGGATTACTGGAAACACCATATATTTT. Amino acid sequence: CASSQQGITGNTIYF. V usage is TRBV2 and J usage is TRBJ1-3; the match to TRBD1 covers 7 bases. The germline CDR1 and CDR2 sequences are SNHLY and FYNNEI. There are 15 residues in the CDR3. V lost 5 bases to trimming and J lost 2 bases; unmatched junction nucleotides: 6. Combining the CDR3 with reference TRBV2 and TRBJ1-3 gives the whole variable domain EPEVTQTPSHQVTQMGQEVILRCVPISNHLYFYWYRQILGQKVEFLVSFYNNEISEKSEIFDDQFSVERPDGSNFTLKIRSTKLEDSAMYFCASSQQGITGNTIYFGEGSWLTVV.

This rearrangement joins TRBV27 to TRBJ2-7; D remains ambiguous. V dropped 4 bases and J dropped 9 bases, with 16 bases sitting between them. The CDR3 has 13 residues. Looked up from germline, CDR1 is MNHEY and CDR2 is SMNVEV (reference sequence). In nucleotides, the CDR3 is TGTGCCAGCAGTTACTCGGTCTCAGAGGTGCAGTACTTC. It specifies CASSYSVSEVQYF.

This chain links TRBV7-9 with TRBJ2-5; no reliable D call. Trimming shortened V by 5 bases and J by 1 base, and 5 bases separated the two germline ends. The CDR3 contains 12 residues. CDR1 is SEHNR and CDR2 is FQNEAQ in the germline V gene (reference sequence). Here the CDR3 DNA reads TGTGCCAGCAGCCCGTCCCAAGAGACCCAGTACTTC. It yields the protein CASSPSQETQYF.

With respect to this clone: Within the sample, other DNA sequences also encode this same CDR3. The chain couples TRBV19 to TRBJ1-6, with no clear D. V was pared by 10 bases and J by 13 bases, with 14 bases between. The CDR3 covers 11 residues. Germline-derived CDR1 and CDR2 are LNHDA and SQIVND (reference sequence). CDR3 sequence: CAKSLESPLHF. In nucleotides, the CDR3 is TGTGCCAAAAGCCTCGAATCCCCCCTCCACTTT.

The DNA for the CDR3 is TGTGCCAGCAGACGAACTAGCAGTGCCTACGAGCAGTACTTC. Its translation is CASRRTSSAYEQYF. J is TRBJ2-7 and V is TRBV11-2, with a weak D call TRBD2 (6 bases). CDR3 length: 14 amino acids. In germline, CDR1 is SGHAT, CDR2 FQNNGV. V lost 6 bases and J 2 bases, leaving 14 bases between the germline ends.

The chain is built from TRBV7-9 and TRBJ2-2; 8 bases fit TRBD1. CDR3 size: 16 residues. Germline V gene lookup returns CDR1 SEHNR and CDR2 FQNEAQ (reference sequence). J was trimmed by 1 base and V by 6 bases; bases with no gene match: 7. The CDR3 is CASRGSRGRNTGELFF. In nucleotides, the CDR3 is TGTGCCAGCAGGGGTTCCAGGGGGCGGAACACCGGGGAGCTGTTTTTT.